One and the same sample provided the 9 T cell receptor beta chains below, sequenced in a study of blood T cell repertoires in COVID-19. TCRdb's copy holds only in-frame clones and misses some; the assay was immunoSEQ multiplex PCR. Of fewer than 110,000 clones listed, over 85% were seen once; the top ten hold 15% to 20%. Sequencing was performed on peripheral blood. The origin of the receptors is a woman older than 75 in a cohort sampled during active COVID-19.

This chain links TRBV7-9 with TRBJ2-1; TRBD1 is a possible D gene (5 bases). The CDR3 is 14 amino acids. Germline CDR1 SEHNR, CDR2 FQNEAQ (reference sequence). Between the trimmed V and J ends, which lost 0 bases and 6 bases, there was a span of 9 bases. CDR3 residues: CASSLAGRANEQFF. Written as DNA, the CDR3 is TGTGCCAGCAGCTTAGCCGGCAGGGCCAATGAGCAGTTCTTC.

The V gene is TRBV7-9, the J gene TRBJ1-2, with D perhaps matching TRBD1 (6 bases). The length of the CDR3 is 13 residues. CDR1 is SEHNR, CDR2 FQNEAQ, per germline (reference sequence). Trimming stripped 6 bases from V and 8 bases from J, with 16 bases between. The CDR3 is CASSPLQGLGYTF. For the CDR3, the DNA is TGTGCCAGCAGTCCTCTTCAGGGGCTGGGCTACACCTTC.

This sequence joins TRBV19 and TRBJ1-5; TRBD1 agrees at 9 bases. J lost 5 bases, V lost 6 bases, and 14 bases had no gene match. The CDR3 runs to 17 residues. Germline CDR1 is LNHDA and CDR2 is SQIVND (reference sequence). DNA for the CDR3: TGTGCCAGTAGGATGCGCCCCGGGACAGGGTATGATCAGCCCCAGCATTTT. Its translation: CASRMRPGTGYDQPQHF.

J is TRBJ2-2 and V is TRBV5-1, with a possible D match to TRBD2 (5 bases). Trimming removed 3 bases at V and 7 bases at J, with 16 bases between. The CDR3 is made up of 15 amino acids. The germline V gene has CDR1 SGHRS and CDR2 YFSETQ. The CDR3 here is CASSSTRLGDGELFF. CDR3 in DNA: TGCGCCAGCAGCTCTACGCGGCTCGGGGACGGGGAGCTGTTTTTT.

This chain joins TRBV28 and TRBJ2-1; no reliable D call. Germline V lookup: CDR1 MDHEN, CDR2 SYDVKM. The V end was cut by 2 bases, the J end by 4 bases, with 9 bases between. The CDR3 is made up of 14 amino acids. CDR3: CASSLPVSYNEQFF. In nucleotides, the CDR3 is TGTGCCAGCAGTTTACCAGTAAGTTACAATGAGCAGTTCTTC.

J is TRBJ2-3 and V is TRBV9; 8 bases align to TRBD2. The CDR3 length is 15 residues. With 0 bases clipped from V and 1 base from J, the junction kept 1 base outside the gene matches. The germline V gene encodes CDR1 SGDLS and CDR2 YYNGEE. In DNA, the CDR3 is TGTGCCAGCAGCGTAGCGGGGGGGGGCACAGATACGCAGTATTTT. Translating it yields CASSVAGGGTDTQYF.

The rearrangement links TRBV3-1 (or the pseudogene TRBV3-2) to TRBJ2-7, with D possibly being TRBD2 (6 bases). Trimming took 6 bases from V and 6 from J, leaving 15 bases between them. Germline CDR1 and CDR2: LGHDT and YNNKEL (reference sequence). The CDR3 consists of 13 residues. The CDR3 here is CASSPQTRGEQYF. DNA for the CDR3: TGTGCCAGCAGTCCCCAGACTAGAGGCGAGCAGTACTTC.

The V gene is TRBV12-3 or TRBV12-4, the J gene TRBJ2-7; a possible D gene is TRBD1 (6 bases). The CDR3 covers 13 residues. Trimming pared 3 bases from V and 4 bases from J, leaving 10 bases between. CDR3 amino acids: CASSLVGAYEQYF. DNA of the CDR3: TGTGCCAGCAGTTTGGTGGGGGCTTACGAGCAGTACTTC.

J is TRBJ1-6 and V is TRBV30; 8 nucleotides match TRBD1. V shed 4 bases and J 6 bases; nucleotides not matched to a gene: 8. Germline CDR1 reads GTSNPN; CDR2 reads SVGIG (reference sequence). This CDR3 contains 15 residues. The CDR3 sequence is CAWTPGGTGNSPLHF. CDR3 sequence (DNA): TGTGCCTGGACCCCTGGCGGGACAGGTAATTCACCCCTCCACTTT.